These T cell receptor beta chains were read from a single sample in a study of blood T cell repertoires in COVID-19. TCRdb's copy holds only in-frame clones and misses some; the assay was immunoSEQ multiplex PCR. The table records roughly 230,000 clones, roughly 90% of them present only once. What was sequenced was PBMCs or T cells enriched from blood (not recorded which). These receptors all stem from a woman under 40 with acute COVID-19. Each CDR3 is given with its conserved first and last residue. A D gene is named only where the DNA matches it firmly. Clone size is shown for a subset of rows, as once, few, many or a class of expanded clone.

.	.	TRBJ1-1	12	TRBV25-1	CASSERDIEAFF	TGTGCCAGCAGTGAACGGGACATTGAAGCTTTCTTT
TRBD1	.	TRBJ1-3	14	TRBV2	CASMRQGAGNTIYF	TGTGCCAGCATGCGACAGGGAGCTGGAAACACCATATATTTT
TRBD1	.	TRBJ2-7	13	TRBV11-2	CASRRQGAYEQYF	TGTGCCAGCAGAAGACAGGGGGCCTACGAGCAGTACTTC
.	.	TRBJ2-7	13	TRBV12-3/TRBV12-4	CASTKIQGGEQYF	TGTGCCAGCACCAAAATTCAGGGGGGCGAGCAGTACTTC
.	.	TRBJ2-1	18	TRBV24-1	CATSARGASVYVGNEQFF	TGTGCCACCAGTGCACGTGGCGCCAGCGTGTATGTCGGAAATGAGCAGTTCTTC
TRBD1	.	TRBJ1-3	16	TRBV10-3	CAISESPQGAGNTIYF	TGTGCCATCAGTGAGTCCCCACAGGGGGCGGGAAACACCATATATTTT
TRBD2	.	TRBJ2-5	15	TRBV7-8	CASSLLAGTLETQYF	TGTGCCAGCAGCCTTCTAGCGGGGACGCTCGAGACCCAGTACTTC
.	once	TRBJ1-2	12	TRBV5-8	CASSFGGSGYTF	TGTGCCAGCAGCTTTGGGGGGAGCGGCTACACCTTC
.	.	TRBJ2-3	15	TRBV6-5	CASNPLVGNTDTQYF	TGTGCCAGCAACCCACTAGTTGGGAACACAGATACGCAGTATTTT
.	.	TRBJ2-1	12	TRBV7-6	CASSSRRNEQFF	TGTGCCAGCAGCTCTCGGAGGAATGAGCAGTTCTTC
.	.	TRBJ1-1	13	TRBV4-1	CASSHGLRDEAFF	TGCGCCAGCAGCCATGGCCTCAGGGATGAAGCTTTCTTT
TRBD1	.	TRBJ1-4	16	TRBV19	CASSIGRDRENEKLFF	TGTGCCAGTAGTATAGGAAGGGACAGGGAAAATGAAAAACTGTTTTTT
TRBD2	.	TRBJ2-2	14	TRBV6-5	CASNSGGATGELFF	TGTGCCAGCAATAGCGGGGGGGCCACCGGGGAGCTGTTTTTT
TRBD1	.	TRBJ2-2	18	TRBV19	CASSIQAGTGANTGELFF	TGTGCCAGTAGTATACAAGCCGGGACAGGGGCGAACACCGGGGAGCTGTTTTTT
TRBD1	.	TRBJ1-2	14	TRBV10-3	CAIRAGTGDYGYTF	TGTGCCATCCGAGCTGGGACAGGGGACTATGGCTACACCTTC
.	.	TRBJ2-7	14	TRBV11-2	CASSLERVRDEQYF	TGTGCCAGCAGCTTAGAGAGGGTTAGGGACGAGCAGTACTTC
TRBD1	.	TRBJ2-2	16	TRBV5-1	CASSRNRDRATGELFF	TGCGCCAGCAGCCGAAACCGGGACAGGGCCACCGGGGAGCTGTTTTTT
.	.	TRBJ2-5	12	TRBV27	CASSPIEGAQYF	TGTGCCAGCAGTCCTATCGAGGGGGCCCAGTACTTC
TRBD1	.	TRBJ1-2	16	TRBV29-1	CSVVPRDRAKNYGYTF	TGCAGCGTTGTCCCCCGGGACAGGGCGAAAAACTATGGCTACACCTTC
.	.	TRBJ1-5	13	TRBV5-6	CASTLGRNQPQHF	TGTGCCAGCACCCTGGGGCGGAATCAGCCCCAGCATTTT
.	.	TRBJ1-4	13	TRBV7-6	CASSSLSGEKLFF	TGTGCCAGCAGCTCATTGTCGGGGGAAAAACTGTTTTTT
TRBD1	once	TRBJ1-3	15	TRBV10-3	CAISVWDSSGNTIYF	TGTGCCATCAGTGTCTGGGACAGCTCTGGAAACACCATATATTTT
.	.	TRBJ2-5	14	TRBV28	CASSLGGIRETQYF	TGTGCCAGCAGTTTAGGAGGGATCAGGGAGACCCAGTACTTC
.	.	TRBJ1-2	13	TRBV30	CAWSVTGDYGYTF	TGTGCCTGGAGTGTAACCGGAGACTATGGCTACACCTTC
TRBD1	.	TRBJ2-3	16	TRBV5-1	CASSFKTGSFTDTQYF	TGCGCCAGCAGCTTCAAGACAGGGTCTTTCACAGATACGCAGTATTTT
TRBD1	once	TRBJ1-2	14	TRBV19	CASSLRRGALGYTF	TGTGCCAGTAGTCTCCGCAGGGGGGCCCTTGGCTACACCTTC
TRBD1	.	TRBJ1-2	16	TRBV27	CASSLSAGTGWGGYTF	TGTGCCAGCAGTTTATCGGCCGGGACAGGGTGGGGTGGCTACACCTTC
TRBD2	.	TRBJ2-1	13	TRBV19	CASSRTSYNEQFF	TGTGCCAGTAGTAGGACTAGCTACAATGAGCAGTTCTTC
TRBD1	.	TRBJ1-2	14	TRBV5-6	CASSGWDRLYGYTF	TGTGCCAGCAGCGGGTGGGACAGACTCTATGGCTACACCTTC
TRBD1	.	TRBJ2-7	14	TRBV28	CASSPDREVGEQYF	TGTGCCAGCAGTCCGGACAGGGAAGTCGGGGAGCAGTACTTC
.	.	TRBJ2-1	15	TRBV6-4	CASSDEWGGYNEQFF	TGTGCCAGCAGTGACGAATGGGGAGGCTACAATGAGCAGTTCTTC
.	.	TRBJ2-3	14	TRBV30	CAWTPGVATDTQYF	TGTGCCTGGACCCCCGGGGTGGCGACAGATACGCAGTATTTT
TRBD1	.	TRBJ2-5	15	TRBV5-1	CASSDPRDREETQYF	TGCGCCAGCAGCGACCCCCGGGACAGAGAAGAGACCCAGTACTTC
.	.	TRBJ1-1	13	TRBV6-2/TRBV6-3	CASSYLVNTEAFF	TGTGCCAGCAGTTACTTAGTGAACACTGAAGCTTTCTTT
.	.	TRBJ1-6	14	TRBV6-6	CASSYGGPNSPLHF	TGTGCCAGCAGTTACGGCGGCCCTAATTCACCCCTCCACTTT
TRBD1	.	TRBJ2-1	18	TRBV5-1	CASSLDPPGQTPDNEQFF	TGCGCCAGCAGCTTGGACCCACCGGGACAGACCCCCGACAATGAGCAGTTCTTC
.	.	TRBJ1-1	14	TRBV2	CASTTIGVGTEAFF	TGTGCCAGCACCACAATCGGGGTAGGAACTGAAGCTTTCTTT
.	.	TRBJ1-5	15	TRBV5-1	CASRLDSSTGQPQHF	TGCGCCAGCAGGCTTGACAGCAGTACAGGACAGCCCCAGCATTTT
TRBD1	.	TRBJ2-1	15	TRBV7-9	CASSLGQGASNEQFF	TGTGCCAGCAGCTTAGGTCAGGGGGCTTCGAATGAGCAGTTCTTC
TRBD2	once	TRBJ2-3	16	TRBV24-1	CATSDAETSDTDTQYF	TGTGCCACCAGTGATGCAGAGACTAGCGACACAGATACGCAGTATTTT
TRBD2	.	TRBJ2-1	17	TRBV10-3	CAIRTGSGGALYNEQFF	TGTGCCATCAGAACTGGGAGCGGGGGGGCCCTCTACAATGAGCAGTTCTTC
.	.	TRBJ2-1	14	TRBV7-3	CASSPGGGYNEQFF	TGTGCCAGCAGTCCGGGGGGCGGCTACAATGAGCAGTTCTTC
.	.	TRBJ2-5	15	TRBV6-5	CASSYLGTPQETQYF	TGTGCCAGCAGTTATCTAGGAACCCCGCAAGAGACCCAGTACTTC
.	.	TRBJ2-1	13	TRBV28	CASSLGSYNEQFF	TGTGCCAGCAGTTTGGGGAGTTACAATGAGCAGTTCTTC
TRBD2	.	TRBJ2-3	12	TRBV28	CASSLGGDTQYF	TGTGCCAGCAGTTTGGGGGGGGATACGCAGTATTTT
TRBD2	.	TRBJ2-3	16	TRBV19	CASTPGRKRGPDTQYF	TGTGCCAGTACTCCCGGGCGGAAGCGGGGTCCAGATACGCAGTATTTT
.	.	TRBJ2-2	14	TRBV19	CASRGHLNTGELFF	TGTGCCAGTAGGGGACACCTGAACACCGGGGAGCTGTTTTTT
.	.	TRBJ1-5	18	TRBV19	CASSIDLEASVRNQPQHF	TGTGCCAGTAGTATAGATCTGGAGGCGTCGGTCCGCAATCAGCCCCAGCATTTT
TRBD1	.	TRBJ2-3	15	TRBV9	CASSNRDRGTDTQYF	TGTGCCAGCAGCAATCGGGACAGGGGCACAGATACGCAGTATTTT
TRBD2	.	TRBJ2-2	14	TRBV20-1	CSASSGGASGELFF	TGCAGTGCTAGTAGCGGGGGGGCTTCCGGGGAGCTGTTTTTT
TRBD1	.	TRBJ1-1	13	TRBV29-1	CSGLTGGNTEAFF	TGCAGCGGACTGACAGGGGGTAACACTGAAGCTTTCTTT
TRBD2	.	TRBJ2-1	16	TRBV4-3	CASSQDTGGGASEQFF	TGCGCCAGCAGCCAAGACACGGGCGGGGGGGCCTCTGAGCAGTTCTTC
TRBD1	.	TRBJ1-1	13	TRBV19	CASRIYRGGEAFF	TGTGCCAGTCGCATATACAGGGGAGGTGAAGCTTTCTTT
.	.	TRBJ1-4	14	TRBV5-1	CASSLAVGTQQLFF	TGCGCCAGCAGCTTGGCCGTCGGGACTCAGCAACTGTTTTTT
.	once	TRBJ1-2	13	TRBV21-1	CASTNKERSGYTF	TGTGCCAGCACCAATAAAGAGCGGAGTGGCTACACCTTC
.	.	TRBJ1-2	11	TRBV11-2	CASSFSYGYTF	TGTGCCAGCAGCTTCAGCTATGGCTACACCTTC
TRBD2	.	TRBJ2-3	15	TRBV5-1	CASSNSGGAPDTQYF	TGCGCCAGCAGCAATAGCGGGGGGGCCCCCGATACGCAGTATTTT